This T cell receptor beta chain is from a study of cytomegalovirus exposure and HLA in healthy donors. This clone occurred a few times. The PCR used 60 Vbeta and 13 Jbeta primers. Some clones are missing from TCRdb's copy, which holds only in-frame ones; the method was immunoSEQ multiplex PCR. There are 100,000 to 120,000 clones in the sample; 65% to 85% occur only once, and 5.5% to 7% lies in the top ten. This TCR was recovered from a man aged 25 to 40 in good health and CMV-seropositive. Sequencing was carried out using PBMCs.

The CDR3 spells CASSGLGDSYNEQFF. The CDR3 bases are TGCGCCAGCAGCGGCCTAGGGGATTCCTACAATGAGCAGTTCTTC. The chain carries TRBV5-1 and TRBJ2-1, with a tentative D call TRBD1 (5 bases). Trimming stripped 4 bases from V and 1 base from J, with 12 bases between. In germline, CDR1 is SGHRS, CDR2 YFSETQ. This CDR3 has 15 amino acids.